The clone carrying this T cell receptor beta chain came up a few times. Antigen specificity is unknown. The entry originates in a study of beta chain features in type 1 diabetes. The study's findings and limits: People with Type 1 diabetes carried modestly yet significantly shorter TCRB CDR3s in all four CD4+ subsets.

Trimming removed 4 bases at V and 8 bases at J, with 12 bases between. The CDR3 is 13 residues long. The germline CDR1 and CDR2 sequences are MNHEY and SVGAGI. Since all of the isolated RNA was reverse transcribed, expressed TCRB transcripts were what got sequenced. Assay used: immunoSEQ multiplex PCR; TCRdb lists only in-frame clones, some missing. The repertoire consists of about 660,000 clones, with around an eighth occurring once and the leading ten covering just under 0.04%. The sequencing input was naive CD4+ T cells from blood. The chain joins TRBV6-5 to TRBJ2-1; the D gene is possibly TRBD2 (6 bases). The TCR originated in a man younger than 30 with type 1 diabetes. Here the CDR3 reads CASSFLALDEQFF. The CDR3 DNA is TGTGCCAGCAGTTTTCTAGCGCTGGATGAGCAGTTCTTC.